The present T cell receptor (beta chain) was sequenced within a study of identical twins. V was pared by 1 base and J by 4 bases, with 10 bases between. The CDR3 has 14 residues. Per germline, CDR1 LGHDT and CDR2 YNNKEL (reference sequence). TCRdb reprocessed the 5' RACE reads with MiXCR, giving one entry per CDR3 protein. The sample comprises more than 1.5 million distinct CDR3 sequences, 32% of which are singletons, and 0.25% to 0.3% rests with the top ten. The receptor was derived from a newborn girl in good health. Specimen: cord blood. V and J are TRBV3-1 and TRBJ1-1; D uncertain. The CDR3 loop is CASSQGARTTEAFF. In DNA, the CDR3 is TGTGCCAGCAGCCAAGGAGCCAGGACCACTGAAGCTTTCTTT.